The 13 T cell receptor beta chains presented below share a single source sample, sequenced in a study of T cell responses to AZD1222 COVID-19 vaccine. Only in-frame clones appear in the TCRdb table, and some are missing; sequencing was by immunoSEQ multiplex PCR. This sample has 110,000 to 150,000 clones, with about 92% found just once. The source was peripheral blood, collected on day 0 of AZD1222 vaccination. These receptors all stem from an adult in good health.

The chain links TRBV9 to TRBJ2-6; no firm D call. V gave up 3 bases and J gave up 0 bases, with 10 bases separating them. This CDR3 spans 16 amino acids. CDR1 is SGDLS and CDR2 is YYNGEE in the germline V gene. CDR3 nucleotides: TGTGCCAGCAGCGGCTGGGCTCTCTCTGGGGCCAACGTCCTGACTTTC. Translation gives CASSGWALSGANVLTF.

The chain carries TRBV19 and TRBJ1-1; no reliable D call. The CDR3 is 13 residues long. The V gene's germline CDR1 is LNHDA and CDR2 SQIVND (reference sequence). V dropped 5 bases and J dropped 0 bases, with 7 bases sitting between them. CDR3 coding DNA: TGTGCCAGTAGTGACGGAATGAACACTGAAGCTTTCTTT. It encodes CASSDGMNTEAFF.

The chain has TRBV4-1 and TRBJ1-3; D may be TRBD1 (6 bases). Trimming removed 4 bases from V and 8 bases from J, with 24 bases in between. From germline, CDR1 is MGHRA and CDR2 YSYEKL. The CDR3 totals 17 residues. CDR3 sequence (DNA): TGCGCCAGCAGCCTGGCAGGCGGGGGGCCGGCCGCGGACACCATATATTTT. It is translated as CASSLAGGGPAADTIYF.

A single count supports this clone. The J gene is TRBJ1-2, the V gene TRBV4-1; no clear D. Trimming pared 1 base from V and 6 bases from J, leaving 6 bases between. Germline V CDR1 and CDR2: MGHRA, YSYEKL. The CDR3 has 12 amino acids. The CDR3 bases are TGCGCCAGCAGCCAAGGCAGTGATGGCTACACCTTC. Its protein is CASSQGSDGYTF.

V gene TRBV5-4 combines with J gene TRBJ2-1, with no clear D. CDR1 SGHNT and CDR2 YYREEE come from the germline V gene (reference sequence). Trimming took 3 bases from V and 7 from J, leaving 14 bases between them. The length of the CDR3 is 14 residues. CDR3 residues: CASSWVPGSNEQFF. CDR3 nucleotides: TGTGCCAGCAGCTGGGTACCAGGTTCAAATGAGCAGTTCTTC.

This clone was counted a few times. The rearrangement uses TRBV6-2 or TRBV6-3 and TRBJ2-7, with D hard to call. Trimming removed 5 bases at V and 2 bases at J, with 4 bases between. Germline lookup yields CDR1 MNHEY and CDR2 SVGEGT. The CDR3 length is 11 residues. In DNA form, the CDR3 reads TGTGCCAGCAGTCAGACCTACGAGCAGTACTTC. This translates into CASSQTYEQYF.

This clone was picked up one time. V gene TRBV7-3 combines with J gene TRBJ2-2; 8 bases map to TRBD2. Trimming removed 3 bases from V and 3 bases from J; junction bases left unmatched: 3. The CDR3 is made up of 15 amino acids. CDR1 is SGHTA, CDR2 FQGTGA, per germline. The CDR3 DNA reads as TGTGCCAGCAGCTTTGGACTAGCAGACACCGGGGAGCTGTTTTTT. The encoded protein is CASSFGLADTGELFF.

The chain has TRBV10-3 and TRBJ1-1; 7 bases align to TRBD1. Germline V CDR1 and CDR2: ENHRY, SYGVKD. The length of the CDR3 is 13 residues. The V segment lost 7 bases and the J segment 0 bases; nucleotides outside the gene matches: 2. The CDR3 DNA reads TGTGCCATCAAGGGACAGATGAACACTGAAGCTTTCTTT. Its translation: CAIKGQMNTEAFF.

The chain uses TRBV30 and TRBJ1-6; D is undetermined. The length of the CDR3 is 13 residues. The germline V gene has CDR1 GTSNPN and CDR2 SVGIG (reference sequence). The V and J ends lost 0 bases and 7 bases respectively, with 7 bases between them. The CDR3 sequence: CAWSVGRNSPLHF. The DNA for the CDR3 is TGTGCCTGGAGTGTAGGCAGAAATTCACCCCTCCACTTT.

J is TRBJ1-5 and V is TRBV19; D gene ambiguous. Germline CDR1 and CDR2: LNHDA and SQIVND (reference sequence). Trimming stripped 7 bases from V and 2 bases from J, with 12 bases between. The CDR3 sequence is 14 residues long. CDR3 amino acids: CASNKSPGNQPQHF. CDR3 DNA: TGTGCCAGTAATAAATCCCCGGGCAATCAGCCCCAGCATTTT.

The chain carries TRBV7-8 and TRBJ2-7, with 8 positions matching TRBD1. V lost 5 bases, J lost 4 bases, and 13 bases stayed unmatched. CDR3 length equals 16 residues. Per germline, CDR1 SGHVS and CDR2 FQNEAQ. The CDR3 is CASSQPGTGWRYEQYF. The CDR3 nucleotides read TGTGCCAGCAGCCAACCGGGGACAGGCTGGAGGTACGAGCAGTACTTC.

The CDR3 reads CASSDHAGIYGYTF. The CDR3 region has the DNA TGTGCCAGCAGCGACCACGCAGGGATCTATGGCTACACCTTC. The genes are TRBV7-2 and TRBJ1-2, with D perhaps TRBD1 (5 bases). Trimming stripped 5 bases from V and 4 bases from J, with 14 bases between. The CDR3 has 14 amino acids. Germline V lookup: CDR1 SGHTA, CDR2 FQGNSA.

This rearrangement joins TRBV30 to TRBJ1-2, with D possibly matching TRBD1 (5 bases). Per the germline V gene, CDR1 is GTSNPN and CDR2 is SVGIG (reference sequence). This CDR3 has 12 residues. The V end was cut by 5 bases, the J end by 6 bases, with 13 bases between. The CDR3 DNA reads as TGTGCCTGGGGTGGGGGGAAAGATGGCTACACCTTC. As protein: CAWGGGKDGYTF.